This paragraph covers one T cell receptor (beta chain) sequence. Its target is unknown. Germline trimming cut 4 bases from V and 1 base from J; bases unmatched to any gene: 1. This CDR3 has 14 residues. Germline V gene sequence: CDR1 SGHTA, CDR2 FQGNSA. Antigen-specific CD4+ T cells were first expanded with viral peptide pools by the ViraFEST assay and only then sequenced. CD4+ T cell isolation took place after 10 days of culture. This individual tested PCR-positive for SARS-CoV-2 infection between March and December 2020. Half the medium was swapped for IL-2 medium on days 3 and 7. Sequencing was performed with immunoSEQ multiplex PCR; in TCRdb, only in-frame clones are kept and a portion is missing. The table shows about 45,000 clones, with approximately 72% occurring only once. This sample was taken from a study of vaccination effects on CD4 cells after COVID-19. Study summary: All study participants received two doses of BNT162b2 or mRNA-1273 vaccine. Findings and caveats of the study: Infection- and vaccine-induced clones contracted markedly late after vaccination.

J is TRBJ2-7 and V is TRBV7-2, with 10 positions matching TRBD1. This clonotype originated in a human donor who had a prior SARS-CoV-2 infection. The sample in question was CD4+ T cells from PBMCs cultured with a peptide pool, obtained before COVID-19 vaccination. CDR3 loop: CASSWDRGSYEQYF. In DNA, the CDR3 is TGTGCCAGCAGCTGGGACAGGGGTTCCTACGAGCAGTACTTC.